These T cell receptor beta chains were read from a single sample in a study of sequential checkpoint blockade in melanoma. Measured with immunoSEQ multiplex PCR; TCRdb has only the in-frame clones, and not every one. Of about 18,000 clones in the sample, less than 30% were seen once. The sample was tumor tissue (inferred from file names), taken from a patient given nivolumab and ipilimumab in sequence. These receptors were taken from a human donor with melanoma. Both conserved end residues are part of each CDR3. D genes are given only for firm matches. Expanded clones get a size class; other rows say once, few or many, or leave the size out.

15,TRBV6-8,few,-,TRBJ1-2,TGTGCCAGCAGTTACTCAAGGCGGCTTCCTCTGTCTTACACCTTC,CASSYSRRLPLSYTF
14,TRBV5-1,-,-,TRBJ1-3,TGCGCCAGCGGGGTCGGGGGATCTGGAAACACCATATATTTT,CASGVGGSGNTIYF
16,TRBV6-8,-,TRBD2,TRBJ2-7,TGTGCCAGCAGTTACGAGATCGCGGGGGGAACCTACGAGCAGTACTTC,CASSYEIAGGTYEQYF
15,TRBV15,few,-,TRBJ2-2,TGTGCCACCAGCCTGCGGGGCTCGAACACCGGGGAGCTGTTTTTT,CATSLRGSNTGELFF
16,TRBV14,-,TRBD1,TRBJ2-4,TGTGCCAGCAGCCGGGGACAGGGGGCAGCCAAAAACATTCAGTACTTC,CASSRGQGAAKNIQYF
15,TRBV28,few,-,TRBJ2-5,TGTGCCACAACCCGGGACCAAACCCCCCAAGAGACCCAGTACTTC,CATTRDQTPQETQYF
14,TRBV5-1,few,-,TRBJ1-2,TGCGCCAGCAGCTACCGGACGGATAACTATGGCTACACCTTC,CASSYRTDNYGYTF
15,TRBV11-3,large,-,TRBJ1-5,TGTGCCAGCAGCTTAGTAACGGGGTCGAATCAGCCCCAGCATTTT,CASSLVTGSNQPQHF
14,TRBV19,-,-,TRBJ2-3,TGTGCCAGTAGTATAGGGAAGGTGACAGATACGCAGTATTTT,CASSIGKVTDTQYF
15,TRBV28,few,TRBD1,TRBJ1-1,TGTGCCAGCAGTTTTCCCGACAGGGGGCACACTGAAGCTTTCTTT,CASSFPDRGHTEAFF
17,TRBV18,-,TRBD1,TRBJ2-5,TGTGCCAGCTCTCCGGGACAGGGGGCTTTTTTGGAAGAGACCCAGTACTTC,CASSPGQGAFLEETQYF
12,TRBV6-8,-,-,TRBJ1-1,TGTGCCAGCAGTTACTGGGGAACTGAAGCTTTCTTT,CASSYWGTEAFF
13,TRBV28,few,TRBD2,TRBJ2-3,TGTGCCAGCTCAGCGGGAGTTTCAGATACGCAGTATTTT,CASSAGVSDTQYF
13,TRBV14,-,-,TRBJ2-3,TGTGCCAGCAGCCAAGCGGCTGCGGATACGCAGTATTTT,CASSQAAADTQYF
15,TRBV29-1,few,-,TRBJ2-1,TGCAGCGTTGTTTTTACAGGGTTTAGCTACAATGAGCAGTTCTTC,CSVVFTGFSYNEQFF
15,TRBV6-8,-,-,TRBJ2-2,TGTGCCAGCAGTGTTTTATCAGGGGCCACCGGGGAGCTGTTTTTT,CASSVLSGATGELFF
13,TRBV29-1,few,-,TRBJ2-2,TGCAGCGGGCCCTTACTTAAGGGCGGGGAGCTGTTTTTT,CSGPLLKGGELFF
15,TRBV11-3,many,TRBD2,TRBJ2-3,TGTGCCAGCAGCCGACTAGCGGGAGGGTCAGATACGCAGTATTTT,CASSRLAGGSDTQYF
14,TRBV6-8,few,TRBD1,TRBJ2-7,TGTGCCAGCAGTTACGCCCGGGACAGATACGAGCAGTACTTC,CASSYARDRYEQYF
17,TRBV23-1,few,TRBD2,TRBJ2-1,TGCGCCAGCAGCCGGGGACTAGCGGGGGGTTTTAACAATGAGCAGTTCTTC,CASSRGLAGGFNNEQFF
11,TRBV19,few,-,TRBJ1-4,TGTGCCAGTAGTGAATCGGAAAAACTGTTTTTT,CASSESEKLFF
15,TRBV7-4,-,-,TRBJ2-1,TGTGCCAGCAGCCCGGAGGGCACCCTGTACAATGAGCAGTTCTTC,CASSPEGTLYNEQFF
13,TRBV19,-,TRBD2,TRBJ2-3,TGTGCCAGTAGGCCTAGCGGGAGTTATACGCAGTATTTT,CASRPSGSYTQYF
12,TRBV6-8,few,TRBD1,TRBJ1-6,TGTGCCAGCAGGTGGACAGGTGAAGGCCTCCACTTT,CASRWTGEGLHF
12,TRBV18,-,-,TRBJ1-1,TGTGCCAGCTCATCTGGGGGCACTGAAGCTTTCTTT,CASSSGGTEAFF
14,TRBV11-3,many,-,TRBJ1-1,TGTGCCAGCAGCTTGGTAGGGTTCAACACTGAAGCTTTCTTT,CASSLVGFNTEAFF
15,TRBV18,-,TRBD1,TRBJ2-1,TGTGCCAGCTCAACACAGGGGTTAGTCTACAATGAGCAGTTCTTC,CASSTQGLVYNEQFF
17,TRBV4-1,-,TRBD1,TRBJ2-7,TGCGCCAGCAGCCAAGTGACAGGGGGCTTTGGAACCTACGAGCAGTACTTC,CASSQVTGGFGTYEQYF
14,TRBV11-3,-,-,TRBJ2-2,TGTGCCAGCAGCCCAAGCCCGGACACCGGGGAGCTGTTTTTT,CASSPSPDTGELFF
14,TRBV9,-,-,TRBJ2-2,TGTGCCAGCAGCGTAAATACGAACACCGGGGAGCTGTTTTTT,CASSVNTNTGELFF
12,TRBV29-1,-,TRBD1,TRBJ2-7,TGCAGCGTTGGTCAGGGGGCAGGCGAGCAGTACTTC,CSVGQGAGEQYF
18,TRBV19,-,-,TRBJ1-5,TGTGCCAGTAATGAAGGAGGATTTATTTCTCATAGCAATCAGCCCCAGCATTTT,CASNEGGFISHSNQPQHF
15,TRBV11-3,few,TRBD2,TRBJ2-2,TGTGCCAGCAGCTACGGACTAGCGGGAGCCGGGGAGCTGTTTTTT,CASSYGLAGAGELFF
15,TRBV11-3,few,-,TRBJ2-3,TGTGCCAGCAGCTCTACGGGAGCACGCACAGATACGCAGTATTTT,CASSSTGARTDTQYF
13,TRBV19,few,TRBD1,TRBJ2-1,TGTGCCACCTTAGGAGGGACAGGGGGTGAGCAGTTCTTC,CATLGGTGGEQFF
12,TRBV6-8,few,-,TRBJ2-7,TGTGCCAGCAGCCCACGGGTCTACGAGCAGTACTTC,CASSPRVYEQYF
15,TRBV11-3,-,TRBD2,TRBJ2-1,TGTGCCAGCAGCTTATTTAGCGGGGGGAACAATGAGCAGTTCTTC,CASSLFSGGNNEQFF
15,TRBV5-1,-,TRBD2,TRBJ2-1,TGCGCCAGCAGCGGGGGGGGACTAGCCCTCAGTGAGCAGTTCTTC,CASSGGGLALSEQFF
13,TRBV18,-,-,TRBJ2-5,TGTGCCAGCTCACCCGGAACCGAAGAGACCCAGTACTTC,CASSPGTEETQYF
15,TRBV14,-,-,TRBJ1-2,TGTGCCAGCAGCCAAGATCTAGGCCCCCTTCGGGGCTACACCTTC,CASSQDLGPLRGYTF